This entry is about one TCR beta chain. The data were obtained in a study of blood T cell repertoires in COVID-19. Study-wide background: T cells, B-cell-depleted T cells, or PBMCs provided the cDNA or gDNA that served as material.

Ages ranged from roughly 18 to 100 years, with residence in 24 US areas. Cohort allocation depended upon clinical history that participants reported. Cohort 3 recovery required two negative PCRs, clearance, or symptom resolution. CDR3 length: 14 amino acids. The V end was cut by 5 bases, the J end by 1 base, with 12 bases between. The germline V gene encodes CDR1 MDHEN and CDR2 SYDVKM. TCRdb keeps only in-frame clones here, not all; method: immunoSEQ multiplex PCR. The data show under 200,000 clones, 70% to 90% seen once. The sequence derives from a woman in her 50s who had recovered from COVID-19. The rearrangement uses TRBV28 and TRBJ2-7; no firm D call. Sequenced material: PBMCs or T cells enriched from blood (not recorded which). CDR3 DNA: TGTGCCAGCAGTGCCCCTATCCGATCCTACGAGCAGTACGTC. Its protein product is CASSAPIRSYEQYV.